The present TCR beta chain was sequenced within a study of cytomegalovirus exposure and HLA in healthy donors. This clone was recorded once. The junction does not match germline at one end; this may be a read error. The PCR made use of 60 Vbeta and 13 Jbeta primers. The repertoire was sequenced with immunoSEQ multiplex PCR; TCRdb's copy has only in-frame clones and lacks some. The data hold fewer than 140,000 clones, with around 71% observed a single time. The CDR3 has 15 amino acids. Germline V gene data show CDR1 as KGHSH and CDR2 as LQKENI. The J gene is TRBJ1-2, the V gene TRBV18; tentatively, D is TRBD1 (6 bases). What was sequenced was PBMCs. The source of this sequence is a boy younger than 18 in good health and CMV-seronegative. CDR3 region: CASSPPGGPNYGYTF. The CDR3 DNA is TGTGCCAGCTCCCCACCCGGGGGGCCTAACTATGGCTACACCTTC.